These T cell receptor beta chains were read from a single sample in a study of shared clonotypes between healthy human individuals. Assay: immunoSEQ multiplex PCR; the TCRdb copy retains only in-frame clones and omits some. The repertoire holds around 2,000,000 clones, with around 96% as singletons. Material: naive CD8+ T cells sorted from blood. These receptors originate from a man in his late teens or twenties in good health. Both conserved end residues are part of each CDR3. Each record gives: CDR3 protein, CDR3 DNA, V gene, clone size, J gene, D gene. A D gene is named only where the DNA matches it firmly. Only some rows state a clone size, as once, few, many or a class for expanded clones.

CDR3: CASSSGQFSYEQYF
DNA: TGTGCCAGCAGCTCCGGACAGTTCTCCTACGAGCAGTACTTC
V: TRBV5-6
size: NA
J: TRBJ2-7
D: NA

CDR3: CASSPSYGLSTDTQYF
DNA: TGTGCCAGCAGCCCCTCCTACGGATTAAGCACAGATACGCAGTATTTT
V: TRBV11-2
size: NA
J: TRBJ2-3
D: NA

CDR3: CASRWTGGDQTEAFF
DNA: TGTGCCAGCAGGTGGACAGGGGGCGATCAAACTGAAGCTTTCTTT
V: TRBV7-2
size: NA
J: TRBJ1-1
D: TRBD1

CDR3: CSVEGLAGEFWGSTGELFF
DNA: TGCAGCGTTGAGGGACTAGCGGGAGAATTTTGGGGGAGCACCGGGGAGCTGTTTTTT
V: TRBV29-1
size: NA
J: TRBJ2-2
D: TRBD2

CDR3: CSVERTGELFF
DNA: TGCAGCGTTGAGCGCACCGGGGAGCTGTTTTTT
V: TRBV29-1
size: NA
J: TRBJ2-2
D: NA

CDR3: CASSEPGIEQFF
DNA: TGTGCCAGCAGCGAGCCGGGGATTGAGCAGTTCTTC
V: TRBV9
size: NA
J: TRBJ2-1
D: NA

CDR3: CASSVEGGGGQGNEAFF
DNA: TGTGCCAGCAGCGTAGAGGGAGGAGGGGGACAGGGGAATGAAGCTTTCTTT
V: TRBV9
size: NA
J: TRBJ1-1
D: TRBD1

CDR3: CASSIVLQGIAEAFF
DNA: TGTGCCAGCAGTATAGTATTACAGGGAATAGCTGAAGCTTTCTTT
V: TRBV27
size: NA
J: TRBJ1-1
D: NA

CDR3: CASRNDRADAFF
DNA: TGTGCCAGCAGGAACGACAGGGCGGACGCTTTCTTT
V: TRBV6-5
size: few
J: TRBJ1-1
D: TRBD1

CDR3: CASSLSTYYEQYF
DNA: TGTGCCAGCAGTTTGAGCACCTACTACGAGCAGTACTTC
V: TRBV6-5
size: once
J: TRBJ2-7
D: NA

CDR3: CASSQEAGGSYEQYF
DNA: TGTGCCAGCAGCCAAGAGGCAGGGGGCTCCTACGAGCAGTACTTC
V: TRBV4-2
size: NA
J: TRBJ2-7
D: TRBD1

CDR3: CASSLEGQKFF
DNA: TGTGCCAGCAGCTTAGAAGGACAGAAATTCTTC
V: TRBV7-6
size: NA
J: TRBJ2-1
D: NA

CDR3: CASSVGDEVAGPYNEQFF
DNA: TGTGCCAGCAGCGTAGGCGATGAGGTAGCGGGGCCGTACAATGAGCAGTTCTTC
V: TRBV9
size: once
J: TRBJ2-1
D: TRBD2

CDR3: CSVGTGSSYEQYF
DNA: TGCAGCGTCGGGACAGGGAGCTCCTACGAGCAGTACTTC
V: TRBV29-1
size: NA
J: TRBJ2-7
D: TRBD1

CDR3: CASSDALGQGSSTGELFF
DNA: TGTGCCAGCAGCGATGCTCTGGGACAGGGGAGTAGCACCGGGGAGCTGTTTTTT
V: TRBV5-4
size: NA
J: TRBJ2-2
D: TRBD1

CDR3: CASRSDRSSTDTQYF
DNA: TGTGCCAGCAGATCGGACAGATCTAGCACAGATACGCAGTATTTT
V: TRBV2
size: NA
J: TRBJ2-3
D: NA

CDR3: CASSSPSPQETQYF
DNA: TGTGCCAGCAGCTCCCCCTCCCCCCAAGAGACCCAGTACTTC
V: TRBV7-9
size: NA
J: TRBJ2-5
D: NA

CDR3: CASSLDTGYEQYF
DNA: TGTGCCAGCAGCTTAGACACAGGGTACGAGCAGTACTTC
V: TRBV11-2
size: once
J: TRBJ2-7
D: NA

CDR3: CASSQDREGVKNIQYF
DNA: TGCGCCAGCAGCCAAGATCGCGAGGGGGTCAAAAACATTCAGTACTTC
V: TRBV4-3
size: NA
J: TRBJ2-4
D: NA

CDR3: CASSPATRPYEQYF
DNA: TGTGCCAGCAGCCCAGCGACACGGCCCTACGAGCAGTACTTC
V: TRBV7-9
size: NA
J: TRBJ2-7
D: NA

CDR3: CASSQDAYGVEQFF
DNA: TGTGCCAGCAGCCAAGATGCGTACGGGGTTGAGCAGTTCTTC
V: TRBV4-2
size: NA
J: TRBJ2-1
D: NA

CDR3: CASIPPGFRDRGRLTTGELFF
DNA: TGTGCCAGCATCCCACCCGGGTTCCGGGACAGGGGGCGTTTGACCACCGGGGAGCTGTTTTTT
V: TRBV28
size: NA
J: TRBJ2-2
D: TRBD1

CDR3: CASSFRDSFWEQYF
DNA: TGCGCCAGCAGCTTCCGGGACAGCTTTTGGGAGCAGTACTTC
V: TRBV4-1
size: NA
J: TRBJ2-7
D: TRBD1

CDR3: CASSQTSGGGDTQYF
DNA: TGTGCCAGCAGCCAGACTAGCGGGGGAGGAGATACGCAGTATTTT
V: TRBV7-6
size: once
J: TRBJ2-3
D: TRBD2

CDR3: CASSSSPYGYGYTF
DNA: TGTGCCAGCAGTTCCTCCCCGTACGGCTATGGCTACACCTTC
V: TRBV6-5
size: NA
J: TRBJ1-2
D: NA

CDR3: CASSNGQYQETQYF
DNA: TGTGCCAGCAGCAACGGACAGTATCAAGAGACCCAGTACTTC
V: TRBV28
size: NA
J: TRBJ2-5
D: NA

CDR3: CASSSWLAGGPPETQYF
DNA: TGTGCCAGCAGCTCATGGCTAGCGGGAGGGCCACCAGAGACCCAGTACTTC
V: TRBV7-8
size: once
J: TRBJ2-5
D: TRBD2

CDR3: CASSIGPNEQYF
DNA: TGTGCCAGTAGTATCGGACCGAACGAGCAGTACTTC
V: TRBV19
size: NA
J: TRBJ2-7
D: NA

CDR3: CASSLAGDTYEQYF
DNA: TGTGCCAGCAGCTTAGCGGGAGACACCTACGAGCAGTACTTC
V: TRBV13
size: NA
J: TRBJ2-7
D: NA

CDR3: CASSYDGEGGEKLFF
DNA: TGTGCCAGCAGTTACGACGGGGAGGGAGGTGAAAAACTGTTTTTT
V: TRBV6-5
size: once
J: TRBJ1-4
D: NA

CDR3: CASSYSGVVESAEAFF
DNA: TGTGCCAGCAGTTACTCGGGGGTGGTTGAGTCAGCTGAAGCTTTCTTT
V: TRBV6-5
size: NA
J: TRBJ1-1
D: NA

CDR3: CAWTSVADTQYF
DNA: TGTGCCTGGACTAGCGTGGCAGATACGCAGTATTTT
V: TRBV30
size: NA
J: TRBJ2-3
D: NA